These 9 T cell receptor beta chains share one sample of origin, sequenced in a study of blood T cell repertoires in COVID-19. Repertoires were generated with immunoSEQ multiplex PCR, while TCRdb's copy carries only in-frame clones and drops some. Seen here are some 300,000 clones, around 92% observed once, and the top ten hold 2.5% to 3%. The sequencing sample was made of PBMCs or T cells enriched from blood (not recorded which). The origin of the receptors is a woman between 50 and 59 years old who had been exposed to COVID-19.

The rearrangement links TRBV5-1 to TRBJ2-1; TRBD2 aligns across 16 bases. CDR1 and CDR2 from the germline V gene are SGHRS and YFSETQ. Trimming at V came to 4 bases and at J to 14 bases, leaving 6 bases not matched to a gene. The CDR3 spans 14 residues. Written as DNA, the CDR3 is TGCGCCAGCAGCCCGGGGACTAGCGGGGGGGCCAAGTTCTTC. As protein: CASSPGTSGGAKFF. The full variable domain, its missing parts supplied by reference TRBV5-1 and TRBJ2-1, is KAGVTQTPRYLIKTRGQQVTLSCSPISGHRSVSWYQQTPGQGLQFLFEYFSETQRNKGNFPGRFSGRQFSNSRSEMNVSTLELGDSALYLCASSPGTSGGAKFFGPGTRLTVL.

The rearrangement joins TRBV5-5 to TRBJ2-7, with a possible D match to TRBD1 (6 bases). V was cut by 2 bases and J by 2 bases, with 17 bases left in between. Germline-derived CDR1 and CDR2 are SGHKS and YYEKEE (reference sequence). This CDR3 contains 16 residues. As DNA, the CDR3 is TGTGCCAGCAGCTTATCCCAGGTAGGGGGTGCCTACGAGCAGTACTTC. This gives the protein CASSLSQVGGAYEQYF. Filled out from reference TRBV5-5 and TRBJ2-7, the complete variable domain reads DAGVTQSPTHLIKTRGQQVTLRCSPISGHKSVSWYQQVLGQGPQFIFQYYEKEERGRGNFPDRFSARQFPNYSSELNVNALLLGDSALYLCASSLSQVGGAYEQYFGPGTRLTVT.

The chain carries TRBV28 and TRBJ1-2, with TRBD1 as a possible D gene (6 bases). This CDR3 has 12 residues. Germline V gives CDR1 MDHEN, CDR2 SYDVKM. Trimming took 8 bases from V and 8 from J, leaving 15 bases between them. The CDR3: CASPQGLEGYTF. CDR3 sequence (DNA): TGTGCCAGCCCACAGGGCCTAGAGGGCTACACCTTC.

The CDR3 spells CAWRPPRGGGYTGELFF. The CDR3 DNA follows: TGTGCCTGGAGACCCCCTCGGGGCGGGGGATACACCGGGGAGCTGTTTTTT. The chain links TRBV30 to TRBJ2-2; TRBD2 matches 7 bases. The germline gives CDR1 GTSNPN, CDR2 SVGIG (reference sequence). With 3 bases clipped from V and 3 bases from J, the junction kept 13 bases outside the gene matches. The CDR3 spans 17 residues.

The chain uses TRBV2 and TRBJ2-7, with 8 bases lining up with TRBD1. The junction had 8 bases not matched to a gene; V was cut back by 10 bases and J by 6 bases. Looked up from germline, CDR1 is SNHLY and CDR2 is FYNNEI. The CDR3 is 12 amino acids. CDR3: CATTRTGSEQYF. CDR3 nucleotide sequence: TGTGCCACCACGCGGACAGGGTCCGAGCAGTACTTC. Looking up the rest from reference TRBV2 and TRBJ2-7 gives the full variable domain: EPEVTQTPSHQVTQMGQEVILRCVPISNHLYFYWYRQILGQKVEFLVSFYNNEISEKSEIFDDQFSVERPDGSNFTLKIRSTKLEDSAMYFCATTRTGSEQYFGPGTRLTVT.

The genes are TRBV23-1 and TRBJ2-7, with D possibly being TRBD1 (6 bases). TRBV23-1 carries the ORF label, with uncertain function. Trimming took off 0 bases at V and 7 bases at J, with 19 bases between the two ends. The length of the CDR3 is 16 residues. For the CDR3, the DNA is TGCGCCAGCAGTCAATCAAGGGGACACCGACCGTGGGAGCAGTACTTC. As protein: CASSQSRGHRPWEQYF.

In its sample, this clone was seen once. The rearrangement uses TRBV19 and TRBJ1-4; 8 nucleotides line up with TRBD1. Trimming took 4 bases from V and 6 from J; bases not matched to a gene: 7. The germline gives CDR1 LNHDA, CDR2 SQIVND (reference sequence). CDR3 length equals 15 residues. The CDR3 DNA reads TGTGCCAGTAGTACACTCACAGGGGGTTATGAAAAACTGTTTTTT. The encoded protein is CASSTLTGGYEKLFF.

The chain uses TRBV19 and TRBJ1-4, with D perhaps TRBD1 (5 bases). The CDR3 covers 14 residues. The germline CDR1 and CDR2 sequences are LNHDA and SQIVND (reference sequence). Trimming removed 6 bases from V and 4 bases from J, with 12 bases in between. CDR3 in amino acids: CASRQGTNNEKLFF. The DNA for the CDR3 is TGTGCCAGTAGGCAGGGAACTAATAATGAAAAACTGTTTTTT.

This chain uses TRBV2 with TRBJ1-5; TRBD1 matches at 8 bases. V lost 7 bases to trimming and J lost 2 bases; unmatched junction nucleotides: 4. The CDR3 totals 14 residues. Germline loops: CDR1 SNHLY, CDR2 FYNNEI. The CDR3, as DNA: TGTGCCAGCATTCTGGACAGGGGCAATCAGCCCCAGCATTTT. Amino acid sequence: CASILDRGNQPQHF. Combining the CDR3 with reference TRBV2 and TRBJ1-5 gives the whole variable domain EPEVTQTPSHQVTQMGQEVILRCVPISNHLYFYWYRQILGQKVEFLVSFYNNEISEKSEIFDDQFSVERPDGSNFTLKIRSTKLEDSAMYFCASILDRGNQPQHFGDGTRLSIL.